A selection of T cell receptor beta chains follows, all from one sample in a study of human T cells and chemical hapten exposure. TCRdb independently ran MiXCR on the RACE reads; one entry per CDR3 protein. The sample yields approximately 96,000 distinct CDR3 sequences, approximately 8.6% seen once. This material consisted of whole blood, taken in connection with sensitization to the hapten diphenylcyclopropenone (DPC). These receptors came from a woman between 40 and 50 years old with alopecia areata. Some clones in this sample may be carry-over from other donors' samples. The CDR3 runs from the conserved cysteine through the conserved F or W. The D gene is left open where the match is weak. Rows give clone size only sometimes, using once, few, many, or a class for an expanded clone.

cdr3_nt	cdr3_aa	v_call	j_call	d_call	clone_size
TGTGCCAGCAGCCAGGGCCTGTCGGACAGTGAAGCTTTCTTT	CASSQGLSDSEAFF	TRBV3-1	TRBJ1-1	.	many
TGTGCCAGCAGTCCGGACAGGGGGTCCTACGAGCAGTACTTC	CASSPDRGSYEQYF	TRBV12-3/TRBV12-4	TRBJ2-7	TRBD1	many
TGTGCCAGCAGCGTCTACCAGGGGAGGGAGACCCAGTACTTC	CASSVYQGRETQYF	TRBV7-9	TRBJ2-5	.	.
TGTGCCAGCAGTTTCGGGAGGGGGCTAGAGCAGTTCTTC	CASSFGRGLEQFF	TRBV12-3/TRBV12-4	TRBJ2-1	.	many
TGTGCCAGCGGTAGCGGGAGCTCCTACGAGCAGTACTTC	CASGSGSSYEQYF	TRBV28	TRBJ2-7	TRBD2	many
TGTGCCAGCAGTTACTCGGGACCGGGACAGGGATACACCGGGGAGCTGTTTTTT	CASSYSGPGQGYTGELFF	TRBV6-5	TRBJ2-2	TRBD1	.
TGTGCCAATCCCCAAGGGGGGGCCACAGATACGCAGTATTTT	CANPQGGATDTQYF	TRBV2	TRBJ2-3	.	.
TGTGCCAGCAGCATAGGACAGGGGACTTACGAGCAGTACTTC	CASSIGQGTYEQYF	TRBV28	TRBJ2-7	TRBD1	many
TGTGCCAGCAGCTCAACCACAGGGGACAATGAGCAGTTCTTC	CASSSTTGDNEQFF	TRBV7-6	TRBJ2-1	TRBD1	.
TGTGCCAGCAGCTCGGCAGGGACCAACTATGGCTACACCTTC	CASSSAGTNYGYTF	TRBV5-5	TRBJ1-2	.	many
TGTGCCAGCAGCCAATTTCCGGGACTAGCGGGAGCGAGGACCGGGGAGCTGTTTTTT	CASSQFPGLAGARTGELFF	TRBV14	TRBJ2-2	TRBD2	many
TGTGCCAGCAGCCAGGGGGCTAACAATCAGCCCCAGCATTTT	CASSQGANNQPQHF	TRBV7-9	TRBJ1-5	TRBD1	many
TGCAGCGTTGAATTTGGGACAGGGTGGGGAGAGCAGTTCTTC	CSVEFGTGWGEQFF	TRBV29-1	TRBJ2-1	TRBD1	many
TGCAGTGCTAGCAGGAGAGGCTACACCTTC	CSASRRGYTF	TRBV20-1	TRBJ1-2	.	.
TGTGCCAGCAGTTATACGGGGGCAGGATCCGGGGAGCTGTTTTTT	CASSYTGAGSGELFF	TRBV6-2/TRBV6-3	TRBJ2-2	.	many